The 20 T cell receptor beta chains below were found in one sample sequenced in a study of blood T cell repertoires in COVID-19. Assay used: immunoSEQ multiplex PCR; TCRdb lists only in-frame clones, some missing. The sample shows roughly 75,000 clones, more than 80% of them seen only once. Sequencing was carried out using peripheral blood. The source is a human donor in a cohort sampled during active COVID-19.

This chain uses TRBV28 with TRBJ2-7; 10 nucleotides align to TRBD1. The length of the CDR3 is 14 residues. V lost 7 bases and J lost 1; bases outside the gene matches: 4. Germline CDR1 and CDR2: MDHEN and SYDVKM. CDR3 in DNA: TGTGCCAGCACCGGGACAGGGGCGTCCTACGAGCAGTACTTC. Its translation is CASTGTGASYEQYF.

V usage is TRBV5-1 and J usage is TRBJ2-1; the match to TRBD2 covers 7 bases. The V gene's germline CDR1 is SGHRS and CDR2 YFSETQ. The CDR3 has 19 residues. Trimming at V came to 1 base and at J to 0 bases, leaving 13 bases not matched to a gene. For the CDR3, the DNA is TGCGCCAGCAGCTTGCCCGGACTAGTAGGGCATAGCTCCTACAATGAGCAGTTCTTC. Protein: CASSLPGLVGHSSYNEQFF.

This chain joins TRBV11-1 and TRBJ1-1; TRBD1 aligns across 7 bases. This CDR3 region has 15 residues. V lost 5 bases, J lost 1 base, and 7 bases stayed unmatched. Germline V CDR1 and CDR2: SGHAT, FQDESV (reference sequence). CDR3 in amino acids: CASSLFRDRNTEAFF. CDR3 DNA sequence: TGTGCCAGCAGCCTTTTCCGGGACAGGAACACTGAAGCTTTCTTT.

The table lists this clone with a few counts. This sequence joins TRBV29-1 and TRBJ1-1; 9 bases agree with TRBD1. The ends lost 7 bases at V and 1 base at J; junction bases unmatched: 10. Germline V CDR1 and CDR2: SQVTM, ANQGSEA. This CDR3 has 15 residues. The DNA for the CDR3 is TGCAGCGCTGGCACCGGGACAGGGAGGAACACTGAAGCTTTCTTT. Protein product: CSAGTGTGRNTEAFF.

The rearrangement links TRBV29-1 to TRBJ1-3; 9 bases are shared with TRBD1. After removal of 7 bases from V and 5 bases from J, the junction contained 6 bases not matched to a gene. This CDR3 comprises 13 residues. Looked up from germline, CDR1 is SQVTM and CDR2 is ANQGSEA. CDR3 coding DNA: TGCAGCGCCAAGACAGGGGGAAGAAACACCATATATTTT. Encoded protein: CSAKTGGRNTIYF. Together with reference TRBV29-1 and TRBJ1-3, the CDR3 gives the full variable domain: SAVISQKPSRDICQRGTSLTIQCQVDSQVTMMFWYRQQPGQSLTLIATANQGSEATYESGFVIDKFPISRPNLTFSTLTVSNMSPEDSSIYLCSAKTGGRNTIYFGEGSWLTVV.

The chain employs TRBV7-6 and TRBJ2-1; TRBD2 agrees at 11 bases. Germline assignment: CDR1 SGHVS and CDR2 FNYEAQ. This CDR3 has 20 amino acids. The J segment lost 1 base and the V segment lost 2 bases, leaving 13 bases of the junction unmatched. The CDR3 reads CASSLPGLAGHPLSYNEQFF. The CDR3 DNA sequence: TGTGCCAGCAGCTTACCCGGACTAGCGGGTCACCCTTTATCCTACAATGAGCAGTTCTTC.

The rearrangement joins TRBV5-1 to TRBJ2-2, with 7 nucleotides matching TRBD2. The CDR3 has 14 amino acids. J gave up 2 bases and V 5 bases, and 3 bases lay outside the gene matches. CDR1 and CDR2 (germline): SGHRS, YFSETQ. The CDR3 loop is CASSASGNTGELFF. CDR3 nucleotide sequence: TGCGCCAGCAGTGCTAGCGGAAACACCGGGGAGCTGTTTTTT.

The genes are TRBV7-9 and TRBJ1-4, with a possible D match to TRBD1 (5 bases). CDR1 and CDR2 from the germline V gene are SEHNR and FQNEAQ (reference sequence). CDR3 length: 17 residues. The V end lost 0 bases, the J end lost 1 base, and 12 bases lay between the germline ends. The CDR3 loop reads CASSLARGGGTNEKLFF. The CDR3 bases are TGTGCCAGCAGCTTAGCGCGCGGGGGAGGAACTAATGAAAAACTGTTTTTT.

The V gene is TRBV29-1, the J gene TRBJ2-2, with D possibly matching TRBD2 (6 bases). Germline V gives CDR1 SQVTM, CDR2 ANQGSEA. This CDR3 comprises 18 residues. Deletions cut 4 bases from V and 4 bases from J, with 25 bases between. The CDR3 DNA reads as TGCAGCGTTGCTCAAGGGCAGCCGCGGGGTGCGAGCACCGGGGAGCTGTTTTTT. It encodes CSVAQGQPRGASTGELFF.

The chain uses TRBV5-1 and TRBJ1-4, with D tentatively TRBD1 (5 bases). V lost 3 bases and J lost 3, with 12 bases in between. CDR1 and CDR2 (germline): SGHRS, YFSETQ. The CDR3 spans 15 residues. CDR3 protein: CASSSEGVANEKLFF. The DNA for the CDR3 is TGCGCCAGCAGCTCCGAAGGGGTGGCTAATGAAAAACTGTTTTTT.

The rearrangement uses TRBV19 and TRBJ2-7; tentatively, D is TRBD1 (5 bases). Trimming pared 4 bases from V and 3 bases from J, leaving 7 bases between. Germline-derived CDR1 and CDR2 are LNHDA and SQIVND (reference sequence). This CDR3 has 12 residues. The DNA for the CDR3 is TGTGCCAGTAGTAGTAGGGGCTACGAGCAGTACTTC. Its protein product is CASSSRGYEQYF. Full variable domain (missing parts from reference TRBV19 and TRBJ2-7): DGGITQSPKYLFRKEGQNVTLSCEQNLNHDAMYWYRQDPGQGLRLIYYSQIVNDFQKGDIAEGYSVSREKKESFPLTVTSAQKNPTAFYLCASSSRGYEQYFGPGTRLTVT.

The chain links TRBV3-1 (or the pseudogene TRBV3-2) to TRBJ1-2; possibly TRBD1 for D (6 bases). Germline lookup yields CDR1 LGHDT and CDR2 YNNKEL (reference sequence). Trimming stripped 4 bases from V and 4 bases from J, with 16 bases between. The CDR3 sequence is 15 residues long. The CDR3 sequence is CASSPISDRRYGYTF. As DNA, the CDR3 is TGTGCCAGCAGCCCCATCTCGGACAGACGCTATGGCTACACCTTC.

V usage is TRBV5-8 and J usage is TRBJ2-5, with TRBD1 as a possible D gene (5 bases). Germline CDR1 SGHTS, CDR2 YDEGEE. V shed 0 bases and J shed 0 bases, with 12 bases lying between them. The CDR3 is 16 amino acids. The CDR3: CASSLAPGLYQETQYF. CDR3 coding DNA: TGTGCCAGCAGCTTGGCTCCAGGGCTGTACCAAGAGACCCAGTACTTC.

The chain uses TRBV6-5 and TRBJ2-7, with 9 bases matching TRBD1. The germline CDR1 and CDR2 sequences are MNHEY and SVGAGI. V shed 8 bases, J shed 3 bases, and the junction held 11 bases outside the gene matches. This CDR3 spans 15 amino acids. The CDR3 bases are TGTGCCAGCCGAGGGACAGGGTCTCTCCTCTACGAGCAGTACTTC. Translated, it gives CASRGTGSLLYEQYF.

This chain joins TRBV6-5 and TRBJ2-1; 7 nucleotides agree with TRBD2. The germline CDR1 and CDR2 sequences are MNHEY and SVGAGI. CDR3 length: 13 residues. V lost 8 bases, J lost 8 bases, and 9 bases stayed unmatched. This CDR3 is CASGSGLVDEQFF. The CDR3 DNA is TGTGCCAGCGGCAGTGGACTAGTCGATGAGCAGTTCTTC.

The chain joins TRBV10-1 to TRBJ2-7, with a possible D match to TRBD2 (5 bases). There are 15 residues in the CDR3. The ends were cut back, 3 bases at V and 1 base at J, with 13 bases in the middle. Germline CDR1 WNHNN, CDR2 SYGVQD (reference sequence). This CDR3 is CASSDLGLSSYEQYF. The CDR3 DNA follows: TGCGCCAGCAGTGACCTCGGACTTTCGTCCTACGAGCAGTACTTC.

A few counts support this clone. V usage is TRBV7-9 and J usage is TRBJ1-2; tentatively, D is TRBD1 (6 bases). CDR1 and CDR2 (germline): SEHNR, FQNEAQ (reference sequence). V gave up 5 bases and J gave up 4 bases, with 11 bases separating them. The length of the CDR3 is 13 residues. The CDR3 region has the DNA TGTGCCAGCAGCCCAGGGGAAGCCTATGGCTACACCTTC. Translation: CASSPGEAYGYTF.

The CDR3 nucleotides read TGTGCCACCAGCAGAGAAGTCAGGGGGCAGGCTGAAGCTTTCTTT. This translates into CATSREVRGQAEAFF. The V gene is TRBV15, the J gene TRBJ1-1, with 8 bases fitting TRBD1. CDR1 and CDR2 (germline): LNHNV, YYDKDF (reference sequence). The CDR3 spans 15 residues. V lost 0 bases to trimming and J lost 6 bases; unmatched junction nucleotides: 6. Full variable domain (missing parts from reference TRBV15 and TRBJ1-1): DAMVIQNPRYQVTQFGKPVTLSCSQTLNHNVMYWYQQKSSQAPKLLFHYYDKDFNNEADTPDNFQSRRPNTSFCFLDIRSPGLGDTAMYLCATSREVRGQAEAFFGQGTRLTVV.

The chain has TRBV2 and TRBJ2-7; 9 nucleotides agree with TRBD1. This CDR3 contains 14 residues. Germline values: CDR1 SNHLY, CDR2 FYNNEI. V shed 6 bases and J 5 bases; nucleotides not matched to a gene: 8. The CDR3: CASRAGTGLNEQYF. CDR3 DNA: TGTGCCAGCAGGGCCGGGACAGGGTTGAACGAGCAGTACTTC.

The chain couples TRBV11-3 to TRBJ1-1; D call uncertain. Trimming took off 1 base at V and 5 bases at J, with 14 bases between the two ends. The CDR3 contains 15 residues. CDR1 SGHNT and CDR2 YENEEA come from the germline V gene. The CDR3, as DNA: TGTGCCAGCAGCTTAGGGGCGGGAACGGGGACTGAAGCTTTCTTT. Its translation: CASSLGAGTGTEAFF.